This record covers a single TCR beta chain. The data derive from a study of T cells of healthy individuals. From the 5' RACE reads, TCRdb called clonotypes with MiXCR, one entry per CDR3 protein. In the table there are 63,000 or so distinct CDR3 sequences, about 17% of which are singletons. The length of the CDR3 is 13 residues. Looked up from germline, CDR1 is SGHRS and CDR2 is YFSETQ. Deletions cut 0 bases from V and 6 bases from J, with 7 bases between. This TCR came from a human donor in good health. The chain couples TRBV5-1 to TRBJ2-1; D uncertain. The CDR3 is CASSLEVTNEQFF. As DNA, the CDR3 is TGCGCCAGCAGCTTGGAAGTAACCAATGAGCAGTTCTTC.